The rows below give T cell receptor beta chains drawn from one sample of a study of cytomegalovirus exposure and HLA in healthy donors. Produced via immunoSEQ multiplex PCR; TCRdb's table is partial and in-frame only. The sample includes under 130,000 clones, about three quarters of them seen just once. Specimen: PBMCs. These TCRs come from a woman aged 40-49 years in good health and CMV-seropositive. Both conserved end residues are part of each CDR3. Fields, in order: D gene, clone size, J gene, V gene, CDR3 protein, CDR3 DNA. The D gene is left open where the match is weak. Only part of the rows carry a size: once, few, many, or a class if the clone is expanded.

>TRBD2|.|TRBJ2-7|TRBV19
CASRISGGPIYEQYF
TGTGCCAGTCGGATTAGCGGGGGTCCCATCTACGAGCAGTACTTC
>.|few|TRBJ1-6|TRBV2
CASSTTSDNSPLHF
TGTGCCAGCAGTACAACCAGTGATAATTCACCCCTCCACTTT
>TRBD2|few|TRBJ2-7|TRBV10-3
CAISEWPAGSSYEQYF
TGTGCCATCAGTGAGTGGCCAGCGGGATCCTCCTACGAGCAGTACTTC
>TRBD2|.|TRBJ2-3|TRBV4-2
CASSPRGDTQYF
TGTGCCAGCAGCCCGCGGGGGGATACGCAGTATTTT
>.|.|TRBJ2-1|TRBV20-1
CSARVRAEQFF
TGCAGTGCTAGAGTGCGGGCCGAGCAGTTCTTC
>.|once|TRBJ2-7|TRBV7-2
CASSLSSGGGYEQYF
TGTGCCAGCAGCTTATCGTCAGGTGGAGGCTACGAGCAGTACTTC
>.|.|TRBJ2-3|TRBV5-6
CASSLNSRDTDTQYF
TGTGCCAGCAGCTTGAATTCCAGGGACACAGATACGCAGTATTTT
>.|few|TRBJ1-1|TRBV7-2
CASSPTRGGTEAFF
TGTGCCAGCAGCCCAACAAGGGGGGGGACTGAAGCTTTCTTT
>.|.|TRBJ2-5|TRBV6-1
CASSEGKRARAETQYF
TGTGCCAGCAGTGAAGGAAAAAGGGCCAGGGCGGAGACCCAGTACTTC
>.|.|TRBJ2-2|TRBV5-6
CASSFISGELFF
TGTGCCAGCAGCTTTATCTCCGGGGAGCTGTTTTTT
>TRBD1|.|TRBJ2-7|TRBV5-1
CASSSGQGAEYEQYF
TGCGCCAGCAGCTCGGGACAGGGGGCCGAATACGAGCAGTACTTC
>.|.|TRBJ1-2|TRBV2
CASSLLGQGASGYTF
TGTGCCAGCAGTCTGCTGGGACAAGGGGCTTCTGGCTACACCTTC
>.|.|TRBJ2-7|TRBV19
CASSSYGGYEQYF
TGTGCCAGTAGTAGTTACGGGGGCTACGAGCAGTACTTC
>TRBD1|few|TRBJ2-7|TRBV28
CASSPGQGLYEQYF
TGTGCCAGCAGCCCAGGACAGGGGCTCTACGAGCAGTACTTC
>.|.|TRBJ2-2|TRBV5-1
CASSLEAVNAGELFF
TGCGCCAGCAGCTTGGAAGCGGTGAATGCCGGGGAGCTGTTTTTT
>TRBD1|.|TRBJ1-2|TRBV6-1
CASSEQGAGGYTF
TGTGCCAGCAGTGAACAGGGGGCAGGGGGCTACACCTTC
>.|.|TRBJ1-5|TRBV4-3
CASSLGFNQPQHF
TGCGCCAGCAGCCTCGGGTTTAATCAGCCCCAGCATTTT
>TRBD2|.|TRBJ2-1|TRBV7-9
CASSSGTSGYYNEQFF
TGTGCCAGCAGCTCCGGGACTAGCGGTTACTACAATGAGCAGTTCTTC
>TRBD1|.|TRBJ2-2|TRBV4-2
CASSQAPGQGYTGELFF
TGTGCCAGCAGCCAGGCTCCGGGACAGGGATACACCGGGGAGCTGTTTTTT
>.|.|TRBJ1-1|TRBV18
CASLYIGFGEAFF
TGTGCCAGCCTTTATATTGGTTTCGGGGAAGCTTTCTTT
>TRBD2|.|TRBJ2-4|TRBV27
CASSLGGRGVRNIQYF
TGTGCCAGCAGTTTAGGGGGACGGGGGGTTAGGAACATTCAGTACTTC
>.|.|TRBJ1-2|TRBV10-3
CAIKSQGGGTDGYTF
TGTGCCATCAAGTCCCAGGGTGGAGGGACCGATGGCTACACCTTC
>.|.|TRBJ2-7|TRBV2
CASSEAAYEQYF
TGTGCCAGCAGTGAAGCCGCCTACGAGCAGTACTTC
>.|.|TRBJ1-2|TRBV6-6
CASSYSRDYGYTF
TGTGCCAGCAGTTACAGCAGGGACTATGGCTACACCTTC
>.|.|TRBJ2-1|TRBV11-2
CASSLGSSYNEQFF
TGTGCCAGCAGCTTGGGCAGCTCCTACAATGAGCAGTTCTTC
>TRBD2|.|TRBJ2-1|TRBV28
CASSMGLAGVGEQFF
TGTGCCAGCAGTATGGGACTAGCGGGAGTAGGGGAGCAGTTCTTC
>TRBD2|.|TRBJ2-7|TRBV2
CASSRGGPYVLEQYF
TGTGCCAGCAGTCGCGGGGGACCCTACGTCTTAGAGCAGTACTTC
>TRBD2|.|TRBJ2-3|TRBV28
CASSLRLAGSPTDTQYF
TGTGCCAGCAGTTTAAGGCTAGCGGGATCTCCCACAGATACGCAGTATTTT
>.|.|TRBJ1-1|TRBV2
CASSALQGMNTEAFF
TGTGCCAGCAGTGCCCTACAGGGTATGAACACTGAAGCTTTCTTT
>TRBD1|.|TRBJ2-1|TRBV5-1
CASSWPGGSEQFF
TGCGCCAGCAGCTGGCCAGGGGGCTCTGAGCAGTTCTTC
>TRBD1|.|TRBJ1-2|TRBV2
CASRRDSYGYTF
TGTGCCAGCAGGCGGGACAGCTATGGCTACACCTTC
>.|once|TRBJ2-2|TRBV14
CASSQVGGRTGELFF
TGTGCCAGCAGCCAAGTCGGAGGGCGCACCGGGGAGCTGTTTTTT
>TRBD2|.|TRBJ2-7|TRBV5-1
CASSLRGGKNEQYF
TGCGCCAGCAGCTTGAGGGGAGGGAAGAACGAGCAGTACTTC
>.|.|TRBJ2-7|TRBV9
CASSAGYGSYEQYF
TGTGCCAGCAGCGCCGGGTACGGATCCTACGAGCAGTACTTC
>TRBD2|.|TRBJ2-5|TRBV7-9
CASSLTSGMQETQYF
TGTGCCAGCAGCTTAACTAGCGGGATGCAAGAGACCCAGTACTTC
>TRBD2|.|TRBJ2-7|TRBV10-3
CAISPARRLAGGREQYF
TGTGCCATCAGCCCAGCCCGCAGACTAGCGGGAGGGCGGGAGCAGTACTTC